This TCR beta chain was sequenced in a study of cytomegalovirus exposure and HLA in healthy donors. The CDR3 length is 14 residues. Germline CDR1 is LNHNV and CDR2 is YYDKDF (reference sequence). Trimming pared 6 bases from V and 3 bases from J, leaving 11 bases between. The PCR made use of 60 Vbeta and 13 Jbeta primers. Clones were sequenced by immunoSEQ multiplex PCR, and TCRdb holds only the in-frame ones, with some missing. The table has 100,000 to 150,000 clones, about 74% seen once. This receptor was obtained from a woman aged 45-60 years in good health and CMV-seropositive. Sequences were obtained from PBMCs. V usage is TRBV15 and J usage is TRBJ1-4; a weak D match, TRBD1 (6 bases). The CDR3 loop reads CATSHRESNEKLFF. CDR3 nucleotides: TGTGCCACCAGTCACAGGGAATCTAATGAAAAACTGTTTTTT.